This passage covers 14 T cell receptor beta chains from one sample sequenced in a study of blood T cell repertoires in COVID-19. The repertoire was sequenced with immunoSEQ multiplex PCR; TCRdb's copy has only in-frame clones and lacks some. The sample carries about 200,000 clones, 84% recorded once. Sequenced input: peripheral blood. These receptors were obtained from a human donor in a cohort sampled during active COVID-19.

The rearrangement joins TRBV7-8 to TRBJ2-5; tentatively, D is TRBD1 (5 bases). V dropped 0 bases and J dropped 6 bases, with 20 bases sitting between them. The length of the CDR3 is 17 residues. Per germline, CDR1 SGHVS and CDR2 FQNEAQ. The CDR3 DNA reads as TGTGCCAGCAGCTTAGCTTTTGTAGGCAGGGCAGGAAAGACCCAGTACTTC. It codes for CASSLAFVGRAGKTQYF.

This chain connects TRBV2 to TRBJ2-3, with 8 bases fitting TRBD1. Germline trimming cut 0 bases from V and 1 base from J; bases unmatched to any gene: 3. The CDR3 covers 16 residues. Germline CDR1 SNHLY, CDR2 FYNNEI. The CDR3 protein is CASSEATGAGTDTQYF. CDR3 DNA: TGTGCCAGCAGTGAAGCGACAGGGGCTGGCACAGATACGCAGTATTTT.

This clone was detected only once. The rearrangement uses TRBV13 and TRBJ2-6, with 10 bases matching TRBD1. The V and J ends lost 0 bases and 3 bases, in that order; junction bases with no gene match: 8. The germline gives CDR1 PRHDT, CDR2 FYEKMQ (reference sequence). CDR3 length: 19 amino acids. This CDR3 is CASSLGGETGGFGANVLTF. The CDR3 coding sequence is TGTGCCAGCAGCTTAGGCGGCGAGACAGGGGGCTTTGGGGCCAACGTCCTGACTTTC.

The CDR3 here is CASMDISSTDTQYF. CDR3 coding DNA: TGTGCCAGTATGGATATTAGCAGCACAGATACGCAGTATTTT. V usage is TRBV19 and J usage is TRBJ2-3; the D is unclear. V was clipped by 7 bases and J by 0 bases, with 11 bases between them. CDR1 and CDR2 from the germline V gene are LNHDA and SQIVND (reference sequence). CDR3 length: 14 amino acids.

The chain recombines TRBV7-9 with TRBJ2-5; weak D call: TRBD2 (6 bases). V was pared by 1 base and J by 4 bases, with 10 bases between. The CDR3 length is 14 residues. CDR1 is SEHNR and CDR2 is FQNEAQ in the germline V gene (reference sequence). The DNA of the CDR3 is TGTGCCAGCAGCTTAGGTTCTAGCGTAGAGACCCAGTACTTC. This gives the protein CASSLGSSVETQYF.

J is TRBJ2-2 and V is TRBV19; TRBD2 agrees at 10 bases. This CDR3 has 16 residues. CDR1 and CDR2 (germline): LNHDA, SQIVND (reference sequence). The junction had 5 bases not matched to a gene; V was cut back by 3 bases and J by 4 bases. The CDR3 loop is CASSILAGAPTGELFF. The CDR3 DNA follows: TGTGCCAGTAGTATTCTAGCGGGAGCCCCCACCGGGGAGCTGTTTTTT. The full variable domain, in which reference TRBV19 and TRBJ2-2 provide the parts outside the CDR3, is DGGITQSPKYLFRKEGQNVTLSCEQNLNHDAMYWYRQDPGQGLRLIYYSQIVNDFQKGDIAEGYSVSREKKESFPLTVTSAQKNPTAFYLCASSILAGAPTGELFFGEGSRLTVL.

This rearrangement joins TRBV4-1 to TRBJ2-2; the D gene is possibly TRBD1 (5 bases). The V gene's germline CDR1 is MGHRA and CDR2 YSYEKL. The CDR3 spans 16 residues. Trimming cost V 0 bases and J 1 base, with 9 bases left between them. CDR3 sequence (DNA): TGCGCCAGCAGCCAAGACAGGGTACAGAACACCGGGGAGCTGTTTTTT. Encoded protein: CASSQDRVQNTGELFF.

The J gene is TRBJ2-5, the V gene TRBV6-5; TRBD1 matches at 7 bases. The CDR3 runs to 13 residues. Germline CDR1 reads MNHEY; CDR2 reads SVGAGI. V lost 6 bases and J lost 5; bases outside the gene matches: 6. CDR3 bases: TGTGCCAGCAGGAAGACAGGGAAGGAGACCCAGTACTTC. Protein: CASRKTGKETQYF.

V gene TRBV4-1 combines with J gene TRBJ2-7; D perhaps matches TRBD2 (6 bases). The germline gives CDR1 MGHRA, CDR2 YSYEKL. The CDR3 extends over 15 amino acids. V was shortened by 4 bases and J by 1 base, with 14 bases between the two germline ends. Written as DNA, the CDR3 is TGCGCCAGCAGCCTTTGGACGGGGACTTCCTACGAGCAGTACTTC. Protein sequence: CASSLWTGTSYEQYF.

This chain connects TRBV28 to TRBJ2-7; D uncertain. V was pared by 3 bases and J by 3 bases, with 6 bases between. From germline, CDR1 is MDHEN and CDR2 SYDVKM. This CDR3 contains 12 residues. The CDR3 is CASSFDSYEQYF. DNA of the CDR3: TGTGCCAGCAGTTTCGATAGCTACGAGCAGTACTTC.

This sequence joins TRBV28 and TRBJ2-3; TRBD1 matches 10 bases. Losses at the gene ends were 10 bases for V and 4 bases for J; bases not matched to a gene: 8. This CDR3 comprises 14 residues. Germline-derived CDR1 and CDR2 are MDHEN and SYDVKM. CDR3 region: CATLDRGQADTQYF. The CDR3 DNA is TGTGCCACCCTAGACAGGGGGCAGGCAGATACGCAGTATTTT. The full variable domain, in which reference TRBV28 and TRBJ2-3 provide the parts outside the CDR3, is DVKVTQSSRYLVKRTGEKVFLECVQDMDHENMFWYRQDPGLGLRLIYFSYDVKMKEKGDIPEGYSVSREKKERFSLILESASTNQTSMYLCATLDRGQADTQYFGPGTRLTVL.

The chain uses TRBV18 and TRBJ1-1; D is ambiguous. This CDR3 is built from 14 residues. In germline, CDR1 is KGHSH, CDR2 LQKENI. V shed 2 bases and J shed 4 bases, with 11 bases lying between them. CDR3 loop: CASSPLTEGTEAFF. In DNA, the CDR3 is TGTGCCAGCTCACCATTAACAGAGGGCACTGAAGCTTTCTTT.

The genes are TRBV29-1 and TRBJ1-1, with D perhaps TRBD1 (6 bases). V lost 7 bases and J 1 base, leaving 19 bases between the germline ends. The CDR3 spans 15 residues. Germline V gene data show CDR1 as SQVTM and CDR2 as ANQGSEA. Written as DNA, the CDR3 is TGCAGCGCGGGGGACACCGGTAAGAGGAACACTGAAGCTTTCTTT. Amino acids: CSAGDTGKRNTEAFF.

The chain is built from TRBV9 and TRBJ2-3, with TRBD1 matching over 12 bases. Germline values: CDR1 SGDLS, CDR2 YYNGEE. V lost 3 bases, J lost 5 bases, and 7 bases stayed unmatched. CDR3 size: 16 residues. This CDR3 is CASSGTGTGGVDTQYF. The CDR3 coding sequence is TGTGCCAGCAGCGGCACCGGGACAGGGGGCGTAGATACGCAGTATTTT.